The rows below give T cell receptor beta chains drawn from one sample of a study of blood T cell repertoires in COVID-19. Sequenced by immunoSEQ multiplex PCR; TCRdb stores in-frame clones only, minus some. The profile shows roughly 410,000 clones, around nine tenths of them singletons. The material sequenced was peripheral blood. The receptors derive from a middle-aged woman with COVID-19, enrolled during active disease. Each CDR3 is given with its conserved first and last residue. The D gene is left open where the match is weak. A row's size may be missing; if present it is once, few, many or a size class.

d_call	v_call	clone_size	j_call	cdr3_nt	cdr3_aa
-	TRBV6-5	-	TRBJ2-1	TGTGCCAGCCGACCGACAGGGAGGAATGAGCAGTTCTTC	CASRPTGRNEQFF
TRBD1	TRBV9	once	TRBJ1-2	TGTGCCAGCAGCGCCTTAATTCACAGGGGAAGCGACTATGGCTACACCTTC	CASSALIHRGSDYGYTF
TRBD1	TRBV28	few	TRBJ1-4	TGTGCCAGCTACCACCAGACCCGGGACAGGGCAAATGAAAAACTGTTTTTT	CASYHQTRDRANEKLFF
-	TRBV15	-	TRBJ1-4	TGTGCCACCAGCAGAGAGGCGGCGGGAGGTGAAAAACTGTTTTTT	CATSREAAGGEKLFF
TRBD1	TRBV6-5	-	TRBJ1-2	TGTGCCAGCAGCGCCGGGACAGACTATGGCTACACCTTC	CASSAGTDYGYTF
-	TRBV5-4	-	TRBJ1-2	TGTGCCAGCAGCCCCCTCCCGGTTGTTAACTATGGCTACACCTTC	CASSPLPVVNYGYTF
TRBD1	TRBV19	-	TRBJ1-2	TGTGCCAGTAGTTCACAGGGGCGGGCCTATGGCTACACCTTC	CASSSQGRAYGYTF
-	TRBV19	-	TRBJ2-2	TGTGCCAGTAGTATCGGGCAGGGATATAGCGGGGAGCTGTTTTTT	CASSIGQGYSGELFF
-	TRBV7-8	few	TRBJ1-2	TGTGCCAGCAGCAGTTCCGGGACACCGCAGCCCTATGGCTACACCTTC	CASSSSGTPQPYGYTF
-	TRBV9	-	TRBJ2-1	TGTGCCAGCAGCGTAACCGGGACTGGCAATGAGCAGTTCTTC	CASSVTGTGNEQFF
-	TRBV15	-	TRBJ1-1	TGTGCCACCAGCATGGACACTCGCACTGAAGCTTTCTTT	CATSMDTRTEAFF
-	TRBV28	-	TRBJ2-7	TGTGCCAGCAGTGGGCTTAAAAGAGACAGGGAGGACGAGCAGTACTTC	CASSGLKRDREDEQYF
TRBD1	TRBV2	-	TRBJ1-5	TGTGCCAGCAGTCAGACAGGGACGCCCCAGCATTTT	CASSQTGTPQHF
TRBD2	TRBV27	-	TRBJ2-7	TGTGCCAGCAGTTTGGTAAGACTAGCGGATGTCTCCTACGAGCAGTACTTC	CASSLVRLADVSYEQYF
-	TRBV4-3	-	TRBJ2-3	TGCGCCAGCAGCCAAGTTCGGGGGATGAATACGCAGTATTTT	CASSQVRGMNTQYF
-	TRBV5-1	-	TRBJ1-1	TGCGCCAGCAGCCCAGGGGATCGAGCTTTCTTT	CASSPGDRAFF
TRBD1	TRBV19	-	TRBJ1-6	TGTGCCAGTACTACTGTCCGGGACAGGTTTAATTCACCCCTCCACTTT	CASTTVRDRFNSPLHF
TRBD1	TRBV7-2	-	TRBJ1-1	TGTGCCAGCAGCTTAGTCTCCGGGACAGGGGGCACTGAAGCTTTCTTT	CASSLVSGTGGTEAFF
TRBD1	TRBV3-1/TRBV3-2	-	TRBJ1-2	TGTGCCAGCAGCCGCAACAGGGGGGCCCCCTATGGCTACACCTTC	CASSRNRGAPYGYTF
-	TRBV27	-	TRBJ1-5	TGTGCCAGCAGCAGTTTGTTAACACTAAATCAGCCCCAGCATTTT	CASSSLLTLNQPQHF
-	TRBV28	-	TRBJ1-4	TGTGCCAGCAGTTTATTGGCAGGTGGCCTAGAAAAACTGTTTTTT	CASSLLAGGLEKLFF
TRBD1	TRBV5-1	-	TRBJ2-5	TGCGCCAGCAGCCCGGGACAGGGTGGGACCCAGTACTTC	CASSPGQGGTQYF
TRBD1	TRBV9	-	TRBJ2-5	TGTGCCAGCAGCGGGGGGCCAGGGGGAGAGACCCAGTACTTC	CASSGGPGGETQYF
-	TRBV11-2	-	TRBJ1-4	TGTGCCAGCTCCCATAAGGGTCAGGGTGGAGAAAAACTGTTTTTT	CASSHKGQGGEKLFF
TRBD1	TRBV28	-	TRBJ1-2	TGTGCCAGCAGCGAGGGGGCGCGTGGCTACACCTTC	CASSEGARGYTF